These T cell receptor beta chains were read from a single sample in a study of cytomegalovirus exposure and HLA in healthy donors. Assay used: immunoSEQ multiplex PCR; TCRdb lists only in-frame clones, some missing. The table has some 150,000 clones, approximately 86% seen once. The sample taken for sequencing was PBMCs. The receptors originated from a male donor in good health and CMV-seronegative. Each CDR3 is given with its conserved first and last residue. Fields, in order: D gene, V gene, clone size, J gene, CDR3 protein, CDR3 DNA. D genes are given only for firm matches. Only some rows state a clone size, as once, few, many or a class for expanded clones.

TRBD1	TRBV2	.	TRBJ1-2	CASSKEDRVLGYTF	TGTGCCAGCAGTAAAGAGGACAGGGTTTTGGGCTACACCTTC
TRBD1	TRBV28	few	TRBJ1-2	CASSLDQGANYGYTF	TGTGCCAGCAGTTTGGACCAGGGGGCGAACTATGGCTACACCTTC
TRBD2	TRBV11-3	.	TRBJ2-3	CASSYGTSGRDDTQYF	TGTGCCAGCAGCTACGGGACTAGCGGGAGGGATGATACGCAGTATTTT
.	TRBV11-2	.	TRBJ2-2	CASSPIRNRAGGSGELFF	TGTGCCAGCAGCCCCATACGTAATAGGGCAGGGGGGAGCGGGGAGCTGTTTTTT
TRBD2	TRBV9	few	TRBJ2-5	CASSVSASSGQETQYF	TGTGCCAGCAGCGTTTCCGCGTCTAGCGGACAAGAGACCCAGTACTTC
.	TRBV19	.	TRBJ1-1	CASSEPGAALMNTEAFF	TGTGCCAGTAGTGAGCCAGGGGCAGCCCTCATGAACACTGAAGCTTTCTTT
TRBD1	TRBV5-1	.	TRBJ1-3	CASSKGTGNTGNTIYF	TGCGCCAGCAGCAAAGGGACAGGGAATACTGGAAACACCATATATTTT
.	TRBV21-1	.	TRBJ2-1	CASSKVAFYEQFF	TGTGCCAGCAGCAAAGTGGCCTTCTATGAGCAGTTCTTC
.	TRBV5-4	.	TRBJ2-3	CASHSGLTQTDTQYF	TGTGCCAGCCATTCGGGACTTACCCAAACGGATACGCAGTATTTT
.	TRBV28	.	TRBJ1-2	CASSFGGYGYTF	TGTGCCAGCAGTTTTGGCGGCTATGGCTACACCTTC
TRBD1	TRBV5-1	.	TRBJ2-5	CASSLVGTGGIETQYF	TGCGCCAGCAGCTTGGTGGGGACAGGGGGCATCGAGACCCAGTACTTC
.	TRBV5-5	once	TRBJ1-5	CASSLVPQGGLPQHF	TGTGCCAGCAGCTTGGTCCCGCAGGGAGGTCTGCCCCAGCATTTT
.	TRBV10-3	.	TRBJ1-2	CATGTQQGSGYTF	TGTGCCACCGGGACCCAACAGGGAAGTGGCTACACCTTC
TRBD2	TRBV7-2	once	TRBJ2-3	CASSPGLAASTDTQYF	TGTGCCAGCAGCCCGGGACTAGCGGCAAGCACAGATACGCAGTATTTT
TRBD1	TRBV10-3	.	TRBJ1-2	CAISEGKGAYGYTF	TGTGCCATCAGTGAGGGTAAGGGGGCCTATGGCTACACCTTC
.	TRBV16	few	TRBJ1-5	CASSPEGGIGQPQHF	TGTGCCAGCAGCCCCGAGGGGGGGATCGGACAGCCCCAGCATTTT
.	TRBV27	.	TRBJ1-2	CASSLREVGYGYTF	TGTGCCAGCAGTTTACGGGAGGTGGGCTATGGCTACACCTTC
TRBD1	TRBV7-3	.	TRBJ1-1	CASRQGAKTEAFF	TGTGCCAGCCGACAGGGGGCAAAAACTGAAGCTTTCTTT
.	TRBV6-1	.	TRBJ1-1	CASSELRPMNTEAFF	TGTGCCAGCAGTGAATTGCGGCCCATGAACACTGAAGCTTTCTTT
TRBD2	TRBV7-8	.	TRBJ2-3	CASSLTSGRTDTQYF	TGTGCCAGCAGCTTAACTAGCGGACGAACCGATACGCAGTATTTT
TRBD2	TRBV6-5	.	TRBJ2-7	CASSSTGTSLYEQYF	TGTGCCAGCAGCTCAACCGGGACTAGTCTCTACGAGCAGTACTTC
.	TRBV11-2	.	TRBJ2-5	CASSQSGPQETQYF	TGTGCCAGCAGCCAAAGCGGGCCGCAAGAGACCCAGTACTTC
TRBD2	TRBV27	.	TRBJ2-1	CASSLKDRPLASGGVISYNEQFF	TGTGCCAGCAGTCTAAAGGACAGACCCTTGGCTAGCGGGGGGGTTATCTCCTACAATGAGCAGTTCTTC
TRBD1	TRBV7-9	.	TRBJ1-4	CSSSINVLEDRGVGEKLFF	TGTTCCAGCAGCATTAACGTCCTCGAAGACAGGGGAGTGGGTGAAAAACTGTTTTTT
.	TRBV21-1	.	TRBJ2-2	CASRPWGTGRSGSGELFF	TGTGCCAGCCGCCCCTGGGGGACGGGCCGGAGCGGGTCCGGGGAGCTGTTTTTT
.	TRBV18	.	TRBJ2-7	CASSPMGQEQYF	TGTGCCAGCTCACCGATGGGGCAGGAGCAGTACTTC
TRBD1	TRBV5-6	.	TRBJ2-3	CASSLVGTGTYTDTQYF	TGTGCCAGCAGCTTGGTTGGGACAGGGACGTATACAGATACGCAGTATTTT
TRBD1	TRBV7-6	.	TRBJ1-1	CASSLTPMDRVDTEAFF	TGTGCCAGCAGCTTGACACCCATGGACAGGGTGGACACTGAAGCTTTCTTT
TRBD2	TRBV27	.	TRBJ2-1	CASSLRKAPLADDFRSSYNEQFF	TGTGCCAGCAGTCTCAGGAAGGCTCCCCTAGCGGACGATTTTAGGAGCTCCTACAATGAGCAGTTCTTC
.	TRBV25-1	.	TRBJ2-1	CASTPFCVFVEQFF	TGTGCCAGCACCCCTTTTTGTGTCTTCGTCGAGCAGTTCTTC
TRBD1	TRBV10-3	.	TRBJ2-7	CAISYDRGRLEQYF	TGTGCCATCAGTTATGACAGGGGGCGTCTCGAGCAGTACTTC
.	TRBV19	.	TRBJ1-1	CASSSESWIGTGGAFF	TGTGCCAGTAGTAGTGAATCCTGGATCGGGACGGGGGGAGCTTTCTTT
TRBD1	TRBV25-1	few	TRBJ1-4	CASSEYGTGGQKLFF	TGTGCCAGCAGTGAATACGGGACAGGGGGTCAAAAACTGTTTTTT
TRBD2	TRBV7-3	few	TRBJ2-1	CASSRLAAKAGGEQFF	TGTGCCAGCAGCCGTCTAGCGGCCAAGGCCGGCGGTGAGCAGTTCTTC
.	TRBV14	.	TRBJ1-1	CASRRGGGGTEAFF	TGTGCCAGCAGACGGGGTGGGGGCGGCACTGAAGCTTTCTTT
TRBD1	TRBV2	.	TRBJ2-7	CASRGQDSYEQYF	TGTGCCAGCAGGGGACAGGACTCCTACGAGCAGTACTTC
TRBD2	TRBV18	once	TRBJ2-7	CASSPEASGGYEQYF	TGTGCCAGCTCACCAGAGGCTAGCGGGGGGTACGAGCAGTACTTC
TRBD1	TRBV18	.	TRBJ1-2	CASSPTGTGESYTF	TGTGCCAGCTCGCCAACCGGGACAGGGGAGAGCTACACCTTC
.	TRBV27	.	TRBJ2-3	CASSPSRTALPFTDTQYF	TGTGCCAGCAGTCCATCGCGGACAGCCCTCCCTTTCACAGATACGCAGTATTTT
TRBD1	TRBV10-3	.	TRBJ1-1	CAITQGAMNTEAFF	TGTGCCATCACCCAGGGGGCAATGAACACTGAAGCTTTCTTT
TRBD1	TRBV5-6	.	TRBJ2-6	CASSLLLRGLISGANVLTF	TGTGCCAGCAGTTTGCTGCTCAGGGGGCTGATCTCTGGGGCCAACGTCCTGACTTTC
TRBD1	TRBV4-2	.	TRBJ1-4	CASSQPQGPNEKLFF	TGTGCCAGCAGCCAACCACAGGGGCCTAATGAAAAACTGTTTTTT
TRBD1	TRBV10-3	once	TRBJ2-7	CATTGLSPGYEQYF	TGTGCCACGACAGGGCTTTCGCCTGGCTACGAGCAGTACTTC
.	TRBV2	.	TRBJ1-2	CASRTGSANYGYTF	TGTGCCAGCCGGACGGGGTCGGCTAACTATGGCTACACCTTC